This paragraph covers one TCR beta chain sequence. In the original workflow: Nucleated cell number was recorded as an estimate derived from reference gene primer amplification. Sequenced by immunoSEQ multiplex PCR; TCRdb stores in-frame clones only, minus some. The V and J calls and clone size are taken from that table; D and trimming were inferred from the DNA. The profile shows 300,000 to 400,000 clones, over 80% of them singletons. The record originates from a study of blood T cell repertoires in COVID-19. The overall study: Samples of COVID-19 (acute and convalescent) were obtained from the United States, Italy and Spain.

V was shortened by 7 bases and J by 5 bases, with 14 bases between the two germline ends. Germline V gene lookup returns CDR1 MNHEY and CDR2 SVGAGI. The CDR3 runs 13 residues. Seattle patients were enrolled while actively infected and followed longitudinally. The sample was peripheral blood. The genes are TRBV6-5 and TRBJ1-2; D might be TRBD1 (6 bases). The sequence derives from a woman between 50 and 59 years old with COVID-19, enrolled during active disease. The CDR3 DNA is TGTGCCAGCACTCAAGGTGGACAGTATGGCTACACCTTC. Amino acids: CASTQGGQYGYTF.